The present TCR beta chain was sequenced within a study of shared clonotypes between healthy human individuals. Study-wide findings and caveats: In contrast to clonotypes shared by all four donors, non-shared clonotypes had lower generation probabilities.

V lost 3 bases to trimming and J lost 1 base, with 14 bases between them. The germline V gene encodes CDR1 SQVTM and CDR2 ANQGSEA. The CDR3 is 15 residues long. About this clone: The antigen remains unidentified.

Profiling relied on immunoSEQ multiplex PCR, and the TCRdb table lists in-frame clones only, not all of them. In the table there are hundreds of thousands of clones, approximately 97% of which are singletons. CD8 cells classed as naive were CD45RO-negative and positively selected for CCR7, excluding terminally differentiated effector memory CD45RA+ cells. Donors, without exception, were Caucasian adults residing in Nashville, Tennessee. The V call is TRBV29-1, the J call TRBJ2-3, with D possibly being TRBD2 (5 bases). This receptor was obtained from a man aged 30-40 years in good health. Sequencing used naive CD8+ T cells sorted from blood. DNA for the CDR3: TGCAGCGTTGAGGGCGGGCCCTGGGGCACAGATACGCAGTATTTT. Amino acid sequence: CSVEGGPWGTDTQYF.